Listed here are 11 T cell receptor beta chains from one sample, sequenced in a study of T cell responses to AZD1222 COVID-19 vaccine. Method: immunoSEQ multiplex PCR; TCRdb's copy keeps in-frame clones and lacks some. Among roughly 150,000 clones listed, 75% to 95% were seen once. Sample: peripheral blood, taken on day 0 of AZD1222 vaccination. These receptors were collected from an adult in good health.

The gene calls are TRBV28 and TRBJ1-3, with D uncertain. The CDR3 is 16 residues long. Trimming removed 6 bases from V and 0 bases from J, with 15 bases in between. From germline, CDR1 is MDHEN and CDR2 SYDVKM. DNA for the CDR3: TGTGCCAGCAGAGGCCGCGGACGCAGCTCTGGAAACACCATATATTTT. This sequence encodes CASRGRGRSSGNTIYF.

The chain has TRBV11-2 and TRBJ1-1, with D uncertain. Germline CDR1 is SGHAT and CDR2 is FQNNGV. Deletions cut 0 bases from V and 2 bases from J, with 13 bases between. There are 16 residues in the CDR3. CDR3 sequence: CASSLDLGFSNTEAFF. The CDR3, as DNA: TGTGCCAGCAGCTTAGATTTGGGGTTTTCAAACACTGAAGCTTTCTTT.

The V call is TRBV5-1, the J call TRBJ1-2; 7 nucleotides line up with TRBD1. J gave up 4 bases and V 0 bases, and 0 bases lay outside the gene matches. Germline values: CDR1 SGHRS, CDR2 YFSETQ. The CDR3 spans 13 residues. In DNA form, the CDR3 reads TGCGCCAGCAGCTTGGCAGGGGGCTATGGCTACACCTTC. Residues: CASSLAGGYGYTF.

The rearrangement uses TRBV28 and TRBJ2-7; D is possibly TRBD1 (6 bases). This CDR3 spans 14 amino acids. The germline CDR1 and CDR2 sequences are MDHEN and SYDVKM. V was shortened by 9 bases and J by 2 bases, with 17 bases between the two germline ends. CDR3 sequence: CASTQGTSTYEQYF. The CDR3 DNA reads TGTGCCAGTACCCAGGGGACAAGCACCTACGAGCAGTACTTC.

The DNA for the CDR3 is TGTGCCAGCAGTGACTCGGGGGAGGCTAATGAGCAGTTCTTC. This translates into CASSDSGEANEQFF. V gene TRBV6-4 combines with J gene TRBJ2-1, with a weak D call TRBD2 (6 bases). Between the trimmed V and J ends, which lost 0 bases and 7 bases, there was a span of 10 bases. The germline V gene encodes CDR1 MRHNA and CDR2 SNTAGT. The CDR3 totals 14 residues.

The chain employs TRBV19 and TRBJ1-2; weak D call: TRBD1 (6 bases). V was cut by 4 bases and J by 4 bases, with 16 bases left in between. Germline CDR1 reads LNHDA; CDR2 reads SQIVND (reference sequence). CDR3 length equals 15 residues. DNA for the CDR3: TGTGCCAGTAGTACAGACCGGGACATAGGCTATGGCTACACCTTC. As protein: CASSTDRDIGYGYTF.

A few counts support this clone. CDR3 sequence (DNA): TGCGCCAGCAGCCAAGATCTGGATCAGCCCCAGCATTTT. This translates into CASSQDLDQPQHF. The chain has TRBV4-1 and TRBJ1-5; D call uncertain. The length of the CDR3 is 13 residues. CDR1 is MGHRA and CDR2 is YSYEKL in the germline V gene. V shed 0 bases and J shed 5 bases, with 5 bases lying between them.

As DNA, the CDR3 is TGTGCCAGTAATAGGGAGAGGCAGCAGCCCCAGCATTTT. This sequence encodes CASNRERQQPQHF. V gene TRBV19 combines with J gene TRBJ1-5, with D uncertain. This CDR3 is built from 13 residues. Trimming left V 7 bases short and J 7 bases short, with 14 bases between. Looked up from germline, CDR1 is LNHDA and CDR2 is SQIVND (reference sequence). The full variable domain, its missing parts supplied by reference TRBV19 and TRBJ1-5, is DGGITQSPKYLFRKEGQNVTLSCEQNLNHDAMYWYRQDPGQGLRLIYYSQIVNDFQKGDIAEGYSVSREKKESFPLTVTSAQKNPTAFYLCASNRERQQPQHFGDGTRLSIL.

V is TRBV3-1 (or the pseudogene TRBV3-2) and J is TRBJ2-1; 8 positions agree with TRBD2. Trimming removed 1 base from V and 3 bases from J; junction bases left unmatched: 2. CDR1 is LGHDT and CDR2 is YNNKEL in the germline V gene (reference sequence). The CDR3 length is 15 residues. CDR3 loop: CASSQVLADYNEQFF. The CDR3 DNA follows: TGTGCCAGCAGCCAAGTACTAGCGGACTACAATGAGCAGTTCTTC.

V and J are TRBV6-5 and TRBJ2-1; 9 bases map to TRBD1. This CDR3 has 15 amino acids. CDR1 is MNHEY, CDR2 SVGAGI, per germline. The V and J ends lost 6 bases and 7 bases, in that order; junction bases with no gene match: 10. CDR3 DNA: TGTGCCAGCAGAGGGTGGCACAGGGGGCGGAATGAGCAGTTCTTC. This codes for CASRGWHRGRNEQFF.

The chain has TRBV7-3 and TRBJ2-3, with TRBD1 as a possible D gene (6 bases). The CDR3 contains 16 residues. The V end lost 0 bases, the J end lost 0 bases, and 10 bases lay between the germline ends. The germline gives CDR1 SGHTA, CDR2 FQGTGA. The DNA of the CDR3 is TGTGCCAGCAGCTTAACGCCGGGACAAAGCACAGATACGCAGTATTTT. It is translated as CASSLTPGQSTDTQYF.